This TCR beta chain comes out of a study of graft-versus-host responses after intestinal transplantation. Study overall: Transplants were multivisceral, liver-intestinal, or isolated intestinal. Every one of the recipients received anti-thymocyte globulin induction and afterwards took tacrolimus and steroids for approximately 3 years.

Notes on this clone: Its antigen is undetermined.

Study results and limitations: Allografts of one patient group, those with graft-donor T cell macrochimerism, had high graft-versus-host to host-versus-graft clonal ratios. Ileal or blood samples showed some GvH clones first, and such clones were also found in recipient marrow.

The CDR3 length is 18 residues. Germline CDR1 and CDR2: MDHEN and SYDVKM. V was shortened by 2 bases and J by 1 base, with 21 bases between the two germline ends. Method: immunoSEQ multiplex PCR; TCRdb's copy keeps in-frame clones and lacks some. Of roughly 56,000 clones detected, approximately 89% appear once; the ten largest clones hold 2.5% to 3%. The source of this sequence is a human patient who received an intestinal transplant, so some T cells may come from the graft donor. The source material was PBMCs, sampled approximately 120 days after intestinal transplantation. The rearrangement links TRBV28 to TRBJ2-7, with D unresolved. The DNA for the CDR3 is TGTGCCAGCAGTTTAAATCCTTTCTCTTCCCTGATGTCCTACGAGCAGTACTTC. This codes for CASSLNPFSSLMSYEQYF. Together with reference TRBV28 and TRBJ2-7, the CDR3 gives the full variable domain: DVKVTQSSRYLVKRTGEKVFLECVQDMDHENMFWYRQDPGLGLRLIYFSYDVKMKEKGDIPEGYSVSREKKERFSLILESASTNQTSMYLCASSLNPFSSLMSYEQYFGPGTRLTVT.